This note documents a single TCR beta chain sequence. The CDR3 is 14 amino acids. Trimming removed 4 bases at V and 0 bases at J, with 8 bases between. Germline CDR1 MNHEY, CDR2 SMNVEV (reference sequence). Repertoires were generated with immunoSEQ multiplex PCR, while TCRdb's copy carries only in-frame clones and drops some. The sample yields about 19,000 clones, 88% seen once. These data are taken from a study of PD-1 blockade in classical Hodgkin lymphoma. Time point: cycle 4 day 1 (C4D1), after 5 to 7 weeks of nivolumab. Each patient experienced a relapse that followed autologous stem cell transplantation, and brentuximab vedotin exposure varied. Researchers pulled CD8+ T cells out of thawed PBMCs using magnetic negative selection.

The chain is built from TRBV27 and TRBJ2-3; D is unresolved. The TCR originated in a human donor with classical Hodgkin lymphoma. Sequences were derived from CD8+ T cells from blood, sampled before the fourth cycle of nivolumab. CDR3 sequence reads: CASSSSLSTDTQYF. CDR3 coding DNA: TGTGCCAGCAGTTCAAGCCTCAGCACAGATACGCAGTATTTT.